The clone carrying this T cell receptor (beta chain) was seen once. V gave up 8 bases and J gave up 8 bases, with 15 bases separating them. The CDR3 is 12 residues long. Germline V lookup: CDR1 MNHEY, CDR2 SMNVEV (reference sequence). This specimen belongs to a study of siplizumab effects on memory and regulatory T cells. Every sample had approximately 10^5 of its TCR templates assayed. The table came from immunoSEQ multiplex PCR; TCRdb's copy has only in-frame clones and leaves some out. The sample lists about 120,000 clones; about 93% were seen once. J is TRBJ1-2 and V is TRBV27; D gene unclear. This TCR came from a human donor in good health. What was sequenced was non-Treg CD4+ T cells sorted from blood. This CDR3 reads CASSPMTGGYTF. As DNA, the CDR3 is TGTGCCAGCTCCCCTATGACCGGCGGCTACACCTTC.